Listed below are T cell receptor beta chains from one sample, sequenced in a study of T cells after yellow fever vaccination. TCRdb processed the 5' RACE reads anew with MiXCR; each CDR3 protein has one entry. Here the sample spans over 85,000 distinct CDR3 sequences, 8.9% being singletons. This specimen was CD8+ T cells not binding an NS4B(214-222) dextramer, sorted from PBMCs, taken about 2 weeks after the first yellow fever vaccination. These receptors were collected from a man aged 18 to 29 who received the YFV17D yellow fever vaccine. Both conserved end residues are part of each CDR3. The order of the fields is J gene, D gene, clone size, V gene, CDR3 DNA, CDR3 protein. The D gene is left open where the match is weak. A row's size may be missing; if present it is once, few, many or a size class.

TRBJ2-5 TRBD2 NA TRBV6-1 TGTGCCAGCACTAAGACTAGCCGAGGGGAGACCCAGTACTTC CASTKTSRGETQYF
TRBJ1-5 NA NA TRBV19 TGTGCCAGTAGTCCCAGGGTCGTTGGCAATCAGCCCCAGCATTTT CASSPRVVGNQPQHF
TRBJ2-3 TRBD1 few TRBV11-1 TGTGCCAGCAGCTCTACACAGGGGGTTAATCCCAGCACAGATACGCAGTATTTT CASSSTQGVNPSTDTQYF
TRBJ1-4 NA NA TRBV4-1 TGCGCCAGCAGCCAAGTTACAGGGTCGGGAGAAAAACTGTTTTTT CASSQVTGSGEKLFF
TRBJ2-7 TRBD1 few TRBV27 TGTGCCAGCAGTTTGGGTAGGGGGCTTTACGAGCAGTACTTC CASSLGRGLYEQYF
TRBJ1-1 NA NA TRBV5-7 TGTGCCAGCAGCTTAGTACTGGGGACTGAAGCTTTCTTT CASSLVLGTEAFF
TRBJ2-2 NA few TRBV6-5 TGTGCCAGCAGGACTAGTTCCGGGGAGCTGTTTTTT CASRTSSGELFF
TRBJ1-5 NA few TRBV12-3/TRBV12-4 TGTGCCAGCAGCCCTAGTGGATATCAGCCCCAGCATTTT CASSPSGYQPQHF
TRBJ1-1 NA NA TRBV5-1 TGCGCCAGCAGTGAGTTCAGGGGTTTGAACACTGAAGCTTTCTTT CASSEFRGLNTEAFF
TRBJ2-7 NA few TRBV3-1 TGTGCCAGCAGCCACCCTCGGCTAGGCGACTACGAGCAGTACTTC CASSHPRLGDYEQYF
TRBJ1-1 TRBD1 NA TRBV5-4 TGTGCCAGCAGTGCGCAAGGGACAGTTCAAGCTTTCTTT CASSAQGTVQAFF
TRBJ2-5 TRBD2 medium-sized TRBV20-1 TGCAGTGCTAGAGGGGGGCTAGCGGGGAGCCAAGAGACCCAGTACTTC CSARGGLAGSQETQYF
TRBJ2-1 NA many TRBV6-2/TRBV6-3 TGTGCCAGCAGTCTCATATCAAGGACAGGGAGGGGAGGTGAGCAGTTCTTC CASSLISRTGRGGEQFF
TRBJ1-5 NA few TRBV6-5 TGTGCCAGCAGTTTCCCCAGGGAGGGCAATCAGCCCCAGCATTTT CASSFPREGNQPQHF
TRBJ2-5 NA many TRBV4-1 TGCGCCAGCAGCCAAGTTCCCGGAGAGACCCAGTACTTC CASSQVPGETQYF
TRBJ2-6 TRBD1 NA TRBV25-1 TGTGCCAGCAGAACAGGGGGCTCTGGGGCCAACGTCCTGACTTTC CASRTGGSGANVLTF
TRBJ1-5 TRBD1 few TRBV4-1 TGCGCCAGCAGCCGGAGCGGGACAGCTGACCTTAGCAATCAGCCCCAGCATTTT CASSRSGTADLSNQPQHF
TRBJ1-1 NA NA TRBV13 TGTGCCAGCAGGTTCGGGGAGGGGGTATCCGTAGCTTTCTTT CASRFGEGVSVAFF
TRBJ2-1 NA many TRBV6-5 TGTGCCAGCAGTTACGCCGGAGGGAATGAGCAGTTCTTC CASSYAGGNEQFF
TRBJ2-1 NA few TRBV2 TGTGCCAGCAGGGTAGGGGTTTGGGGCGAATCCTACAATGAGCAGTTCTTC CASRVGVWGESYNEQFF
TRBJ2-2 NA once TRBV5-6 TGTGCCAGCAGCTTCCGCAGTAACACCGGGGAGCTGTTTTTT CASSFRSNTGELFF
TRBJ2-7 NA NA TRBV27 TGTGCCAGCAGTTTAGGCATCGGGGGGCAGGACGAGCAGTACTTC CASSLGIGGQDEQYF
TRBJ1-5 TRBD1 NA TRBV7-2 TGTGCCAGCAGCTCAGGGGGCTTCGATCAGCCCCAGCATTTT CASSSGGFDQPQHF
TRBJ1-1 NA NA TRBV29-1 TGCAGCGTTGAACAGGTACCCGCGGCTTTCTTT CSVEQVPAAFF
TRBJ2-3 NA NA TRBV20-1 TGCAGTGCTGACGCGGGGTTGCGAACAGATACGCAGTATTTT CSADAGLRTDTQYF
TRBJ2-5 NA NA TRBV5-6 TGTGCCAGCAGCTTGGCGGCTATTTTAGGGGAGACCCAGTACTTC CASSLAAILGETQYF
TRBJ2-7 TRBD2 NA TRBV9 TGTGCCGGGGGATGGGGAGGGCTGTTGGCCTACGAGCAGTACTTC CAGGWGGLLAYEQYF
TRBJ2-2 TRBD1 few TRBV10-2 TGCGCCAGCAGGGATCCCGGGACAGGCTACACCGGGGAGCTGTTTTTT CASRDPGTGYTGELFF
TRBJ2-2 NA few TRBV4-3 TGCGCCAGCAGCCAATATCGGGTCAACACCGGGGAGCTGTTTTTT CASSQYRVNTGELFF
TRBJ1-4 TRBD1 NA TRBV27 TGTGCCAGCGGACAGGGGAAACTGTTTTTT CASGQGKLFF
TRBJ1-5 NA few TRBV7-8 TGTGCCAGCAGCCCAGGGTCCTCCCGTGCCTTCAATCAGCCCCAGCATTTT CASSPGSSRAFNQPQHF
TRBJ2-5 TRBD1 few TRBV2 TGTGCCAGCAGTTCGGGGACAGGGCCGTCAGAGACCCAGTACTTC CASSSGTGPSETQYF
TRBJ2-4 TRBD2 NA TRBV11-2 TGTGCCAGCAGCCCCCTCGGGACTAGCGGGGGAGGGAAAAACATTCAGTACTTC CASSPLGTSGGGKNIQYF
TRBJ1-2 NA few TRBV4-2 TGTGCCAGCAGCCAAGATGGCCATGGCTACACCTTC CASSQDGHGYTF
TRBJ2-3 NA few TRBV5-8 TGTGCCAGCAGCCCAGGACAGAGTGGAGGTAGCACAGATACGCAGTATTTT CASSPGQSGGSTDTQYF
TRBJ2-2 TRBD2 NA TRBV4-1 TGCGCCAGCAGCCACCTAGCGGGGAACGCCGGGGAGCTGTTTTTT CASSHLAGNAGELFF